This TCR beta chain was sequenced during a study of T cell repertoires in cytomegalovirus infection. Study-level points and caveats: HLA-C-restricted CMV-specific TCR beta clonotypes prevailed in the ex vivo response.

A word on this clonotype: Its antigen is not known.

The germline gives CDR1 KGHSH, CDR2 LQKENI. Between the trimmed V and J ends, which lost 3 bases and 2 bases, there was a span of 14 bases. The CDR3 runs to 15 residues. Using its own MiXCR run on the reads, TCRdb lists one record per CDR3 protein. Altogether approximately 150,000 distinct CDR3 sequences are present, approximately 5.9% being singletons, with the ten largest covering 18%. The sequence came from a human donor in good health (CMV status not recorded). Some clones in this sample may be carry-over from other donors' samples. Sequences were obtained from PBMCs. This chain uses TRBV18 with TRBJ2-7; a possible D gene is TRBD1 (5 bases). CDR3 in DNA: TGTGCCAGCTCACCCGACAGCCCCCCGGCCTACGAGCAGTACTTC. It encodes CASSPDSPPAYEQYF.